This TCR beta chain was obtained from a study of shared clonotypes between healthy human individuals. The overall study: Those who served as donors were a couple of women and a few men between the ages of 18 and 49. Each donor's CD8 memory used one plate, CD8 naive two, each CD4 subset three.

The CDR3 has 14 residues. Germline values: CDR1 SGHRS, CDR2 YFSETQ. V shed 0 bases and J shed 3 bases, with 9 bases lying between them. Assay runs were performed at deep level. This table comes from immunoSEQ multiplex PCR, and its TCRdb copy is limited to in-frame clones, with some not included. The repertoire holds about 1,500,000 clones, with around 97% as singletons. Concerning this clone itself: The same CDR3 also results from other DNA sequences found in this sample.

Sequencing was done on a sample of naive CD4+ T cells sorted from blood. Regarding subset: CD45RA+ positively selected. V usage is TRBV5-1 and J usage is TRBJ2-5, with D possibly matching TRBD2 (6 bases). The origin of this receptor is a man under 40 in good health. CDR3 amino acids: CASSLGPGEETQYF. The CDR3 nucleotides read TGCGCCAGCAGCTTGGGACCGGGGGAAGAGACCCAGTACTTC.